A single sample gave rise to the 24 T cell receptor beta chains below, sequenced in a study of Graves' ophthalmopathy and Graves' hyperthyroidism. Transcripts of RNA were the source for amplifying TCR beta CDR3 regions. HTBI primers served in a first-round RT-PCR, which a second-round multiplex PCR followed. One entry per CDR3 protein results from TCRdb running MiXCR on the multiplex PCR reads. Of 300,000 to 450,000 distinct CDR3 sequences listed, 17% are singletons. Sample: peripheral blood. The receptors stem from an adult woman with stable Graves' hyperthyroidism.

There are many counts of this clonotype. J is TRBJ1-6 and V is TRBV28; the match to TRBD1 covers 7 bases. The germline gives CDR1 MDHEN, CDR2 SYDVKM. This CDR3 comprises 17 residues. V gave up 5 bases and J gave up 5 bases; unmatched junction bases: 12. The CDR3 reads CASSPVDRWTHNSPLHF. In DNA, the CDR3 is TGTGCCAGCAGTCCTGTGGACAGGTGGACCCATAATTCACCCCTCCACTTT.

This clonotype was counted many times. The chain has TRBV7-2 and TRBJ2-7; a possible D gene is TRBD2 (5 bases). Germline V gives CDR1 SGHTA, CDR2 FQGNSA. The CDR3 covers 15 residues. The V end was cut by 5 bases, the J end by 1 base, with 15 bases between. The CDR3 region is CASSRTPWESYEQYF. DNA for the CDR3: TGTGCCAGCAGCCGAACTCCTTGGGAGTCCTACGAGCAGTACTTC.

The sample holds many counts of this clonotype. V is TRBV2 and J is TRBJ2-5; 10 bases line up with TRBD1. Per germline, CDR1 SNHLY and CDR2 FYNNEI. The CDR3 runs 15 residues. J was trimmed by 5 bases and V by 2 bases; bases with no gene match: 5. CDR3 nucleotide sequence: TGTGCCAGCAGTGAAAGACAGGGGGCTTGGGAGACCCAGTACTTC. Its translation: CASSERQGAWETQYF.

This clonotype came up many times. V usage is TRBV28 and J usage is TRBJ2-7, with D perhaps being TRBD1 or TRBD2 (5 bases each). The CDR3 sequence is 12 residues long. Trimming cost V 3 bases and J 6 bases, with 9 bases left between them. In germline, CDR1 is MDHEN, CDR2 SYDVKM. This CDR3 reads CASSFPGLEQYF. CDR3 DNA: TGTGCCAGCAGTTTCCCGGGGCTCGAGCAGTACTTC.

This clonotype occurred many times. V and J are TRBV7-2 and TRBJ2-7; TRBD1 matches at 7 bases. CDR1 and CDR2 (germline): SGHTA, FQGNSA. The CDR3 contains 14 residues. J gave up 6 bases and V 2 bases, and 7 bases lay outside the gene matches. Here the CDR3 DNA reads TGTGCCAGCAGCTTATCACAGGGGCGGATCGAGCAGTACTTC. It yields the protein CASSLSQGRIEQYF.

This clonotype was seen ten or more times. This chain links TRBV4-2 with TRBJ2-7; 13 bases fit TRBD2. Germline trimming cut 1 base from V and 6 bases from J; bases unmatched to any gene: 12. This CDR3 is built from 18 residues. Germline loops: CDR1 LGHNA, CDR2 YNFKEQ. CDR3: CASSQVRGLAGDISEQYF. The CDR3 DNA reads as TGTGCCAGCAGCCAAGTGAGAGGACTAGCGGGAGATATTTCCGAGCAGTACTTC.

This clonotype was detected only once. This rearrangement joins TRBV6-5 to TRBJ1-2, with TRBD1 identical over 8 bases. Germline V gives CDR1 MNHEY, CDR2 SVGAGI. V shed 4 bases, J shed 0 bases, and the junction held 7 bases outside the gene matches. CDR3 length equals 16 residues. The DNA for the CDR3 is TGTGCCAGCAGTTCCCCAGACAGGGGCGCTAACTATGGCTACACCTTC. Residues: CASSSPDRGANYGYTF.

This clonotype was recorded many times. This chain connects TRBV13 to TRBJ1-2; D gene unclear. Germline V gene data show CDR1 as PRHDT and CDR2 as FYEKMQ (reference sequence). This CDR3 spans 15 amino acids. Trimming took 5 bases from V and 4 from J, leaving 17 bases between them. Here the CDR3 reads CASSPGPEESYGYTF. CDR3 bases: TGTGCCAGCAGCCCTGGGCCCGAAGAGAGCTATGGCTACACCTTC.

This chain connects TRBV10-3 to TRBJ2-5; 8 bases line up with TRBD1. The V segment lost 10 bases and the J segment 4 bases; nucleotides outside the gene matches: 11. The germline CDR1 and CDR2 sequences are ENHRY and SYGVKD. The CDR3 contains 14 residues. The CDR3: CATTDRARGETQYF. The CDR3 DNA is TGTGCCACTACGGACAGGGCGAGGGGAGAGACCCAGTACTTC.

This clonotype was counted at least ten times. The rearrangement links TRBV6-1 to TRBJ2-7; D possibly uses TRBD1 or TRBD2 (5 bases each). CDR1 and CDR2 from the germline V gene are MNHNS and SASEGT. V was trimmed by 1 base and J by 7 bases, leaving 11 bases between them. This CDR3 has 13 residues. The CDR3 spells CASSEGGFREQYF. DNA of the CDR3: TGTGCCAGCAGTGAAGGGGGGTTTCGGGAGCAGTACTTC.

J is TRBJ1-2 and V is TRBV12-3 or TRBV12-4, with a weak D call TRBD1 (5 bases). V was pared by 6 bases and J by 4 bases, with 15 bases between. The CDR3 is made up of 14 amino acids. Here the CDR3 reads CASSSRERGYGYTF. CDR3 sequence (DNA): TGTGCCAGCAGCTCCAGGGAGCGTGGCTATGGCTACACCTTC.

On this clonotype: Being one base from a much bigger clone, this may be a read error. The conserved phenylalanine or tryptophan normally closing the CDR3 is absent here, so this likely arose from a read error. The J gene is TRBJ2-2, the V gene TRBV12-3 or TRBV12-4, with TRBD2 identical over 9 bases. With 6 bases clipped from V and 3 bases from J, the junction kept 8 bases outside the gene matches. CDR3 length: 16 residues. The CDR3 coding sequence is TGTGCCAGCAGCCAGGGCGGGAGGGCCTACACCGGGGAGCTGTTTGTT. This codes for CASSQGGRAYTGELFV.

This clonotype was seen at least ten times. The chain uses TRBV15 and TRBJ1-3; the D is unclear. Trimming took off 0 bases at V and 3 bases at J, with 9 bases between the two ends. CDR1 is LNHNV, CDR2 YYDKDF, per germline (reference sequence). CDR3 length: 15 residues. CDR3 amino acids: CATSRDGIRGNTIYF. The CDR3 DNA follows: TGTGCCACCAGCAGAGACGGCATACGTGGAAACACCATATATTTT.

This clonotype occurred many times. The chain couples TRBV10-1 to TRBJ1-6; a weak D match, TRBD1 (5 bases). Germline V lookup: CDR1 WNHNN, CDR2 SYGVQD (reference sequence). The ends were cut back, 4 bases at V and 10 bases at J, with 17 bases in the middle. This CDR3 has 15 residues. CDR3 residues: CASSGEKGRGSPLHF. CDR3 coding DNA: TGCGCCAGCAGTGGGGAAAAGGGGAGGGGATCACCCCTCCACTTT.

The chain links TRBV24-1 to TRBJ2-7; the D call may be TRBD1 or TRBD2 (5 bases each). Germline CDR1 KGHDR, CDR2 SFDVKD. The germline V and J ends were trimmed by 3 bases and 3 bases, with 14 bases remaining between them. This CDR3 region has 15 residues. This chain's CDR3 is CATSDNRDGFYEQYF. The CDR3 DNA follows: TGTGCCACCAGTGATAACCGGGACGGTTTCTACGAGCAGTACTTC.

This clonotype was seen ten or more times. The V and J genes are TRBV19 and TRBJ1-1; D unclear. Germline V gene data show CDR1 as LNHDA and CDR2 as SQIVND (reference sequence). The CDR3 sequence is 13 residues long. With 1 base removed from V and 4 bases from J, the gap between germline ends came to 7 bases. The chain's CDR3 is CASSIGWATEAFF. DNA for the CDR3: TGTGCCAGTAGTATAGGGTGGGCCACTGAAGCTTTCTTT.

In regard to this clonotype: The CDR3 carries no conserved terminal phenylalanine or tryptophan, so it likely arises from a read error. The chain links TRBV9 to TRBJ2-5; D is ambiguous. The germline CDR1 and CDR2 sequences are SGDLS and YYNGEE. CDR3 size: 15 residues. The CDR3 DNA reads as TGTGCCAGCAGCGTAGCCCCGGCAGGTCAAGAGTCCCAGTACTAC. It specifies CASSVAPAGQESQYY.

At least ten counts were recorded for this clonotype. The V call is TRBV19, the J call TRBJ1-6; D is uncertain. Germline V gene lookup returns CDR1 LNHDA and CDR2 SQIVND (reference sequence). This CDR3 is 15 amino acids long. Trimming took 3 bases from V and 4 from J, leaving 10 bases between them. CDR3 sequence reads: CASSMRDGYNSPLHF. In DNA form, the CDR3 reads TGTGCCAGTAGTATGCGCGACGGATATAATTCACCCCTCCACTTT.

J is TRBJ2-7 and V is TRBV6-2 or TRBV6-3, with TRBD2 matching 10 bases. The CDR3 is made up of 15 amino acids. V dropped 5 bases and J dropped 3; count of bases not matched to a gene: 7. From germline, CDR1 is MNHEY and CDR2 SVGEGT. The CDR3: CASSASGGAFYEQYF. The CDR3 coding sequence is TGTGCCAGCAGTGCGAGCGGGGGGGCGTTCTACGAGCAGTACTTC.

This clonotype was counted at least ten times. The chain has TRBV19 and TRBJ1-5, with D possibly being TRBD1 (5 bases). The CDR3 totals 17 residues. Germline CDR1 and CDR2: LNHDA and SQIVND (reference sequence). V was shortened by 3 bases and J by 0 bases, with 15 bases between the two germline ends. CDR3: CASSIEGLWTSNQPQHF. As DNA, the CDR3 is TGTGCCAGTAGTATTGAGGGACTGTGGACTAGCAATCAGCCCCAGCATTTT.

This clonotype appeared many times. This rearrangement joins TRBV7-3 to TRBJ2-2; 7 bases line up with TRBD1. The trim removed 1 base at V and 14 bases at J, leaving 4 bases unmatched. This CDR3 has 12 residues. CDR1 and CDR2 (germline): SGHTA, FQGTGA. The CDR3 here is CASSLKQGPLFF. As DNA, the CDR3 is TGTGCCAGCAGCTTAAAACAGGGGCCTCTGTTTTTT.

This clonotype was counted at least ten times. This chain joins TRBV30 and TRBJ2-7, with TRBD2 matching 11 bases. V gave up 0 bases and J gave up 5 bases; unmatched junction bases: 6. Germline CDR1 and CDR2: GTSNPN and SVGIG (reference sequence). CDR3 length equals 15 residues. The CDR3 spells CAWSVMSGLADEQYF. For the CDR3, the DNA is TGTGCCTGGAGTGTCATGTCGGGACTAGCGGACGAGCAGTACTTC.

Comments on this clonotype: In this CDR3 the conserved last residue, phenylalanine or tryptophan, is missing, so a read error is likely. V is TRBV6-5 and J is TRBJ2-7, with 9 bases identical to TRBD1. Germline CDR1 is MNHEY and CDR2 is SVGAGI. Losses at the gene ends were 3 bases for V and 2 bases for J; bases not matched to a gene: 8. The CDR3 is made up of 16 amino acids. The chain's CDR3 is CASSYLEGTGTYEQYL. For the CDR3, the DNA is TGTGCCAGCAGTTATCTCGAGGGGACAGGGACCTACGAGCAGTACCTC.

The sample holds a few counts of this clonotype. Since a much larger clone is just one base distant, this may be a read error. This chain uses TRBV28 with TRBJ2-4; 10 bases map to TRBD1. This CDR3 region has 16 residues. Germline V gene sequence: CDR1 MDHEN, CDR2 SYDVKM. DNA for the CDR3: TGTGCCAGCAGTCCTTGGACAGGGGGAAGGAGAAACATTAAGTACTTC. Its translation is CASSPWTGGRRNIKYF.